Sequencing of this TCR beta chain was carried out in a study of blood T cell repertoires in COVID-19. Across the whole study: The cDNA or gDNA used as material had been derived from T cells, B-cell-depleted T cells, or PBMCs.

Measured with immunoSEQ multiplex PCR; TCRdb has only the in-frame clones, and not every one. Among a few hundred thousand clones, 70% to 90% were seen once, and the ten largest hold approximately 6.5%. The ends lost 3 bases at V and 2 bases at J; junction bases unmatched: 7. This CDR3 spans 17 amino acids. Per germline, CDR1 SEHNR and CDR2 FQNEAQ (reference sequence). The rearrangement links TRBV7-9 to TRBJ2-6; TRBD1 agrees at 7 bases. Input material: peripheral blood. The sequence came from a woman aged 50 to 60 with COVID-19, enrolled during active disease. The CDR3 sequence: CASSLRQGLAGANVLTF. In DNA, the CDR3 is TGTGCCAGCAGCTTGAGACAGGGCCTGGCTGGGGCCAACGTCCTGACTTTC.